The 30 T cell receptor beta chains below all came from one sample that was sequenced in a study of identical twins. TCRdb recomputed calls from the 5' RACE reads with MiXCR, one row per CDR3 protein. The table lists about 240,000 distinct CDR3 sequences, approximately 8% of them singletons. These data were likewise used in another study, on yellow fever vaccine responses in identical twins.

Sequencing was performed on CD8+ T cells sorted from blood. These receptors all stem from a woman aged 18-29 years in good health.

Only a few counts were recorded for this clonotype. This chain joins TRBV5-1 and TRBJ2-2; D is unclear. The CDR3 is 14 amino acids. V lost 3 bases, J lost 6 bases, and 12 bases lay in between. Germline V gene sequence: CDR1 SGHRS, CDR2 YFSETQ. Written as DNA, the CDR3 is TGCGCCAGCAGCTCTGATCTCTCCCCCGGGGAGCTGTTTTTT. This codes for CASSSDLSPGELFF.

This clonotype was found many times. CDR3 DNA: TGTGCCAGCAGCCCGGGACAGAGAAACCGAAACTATGGCTACACCTTC. It is translated as CASSPGQRNRNYGYTF. The rearrangement uses TRBV4-2 and TRBJ1-2, with TRBD1 matching 7 bases. Germline V gene sequence: CDR1 LGHNA, CDR2 YNFKEQ. The CDR3 covers 16 residues. Trimming removed 4 bases from V and 2 bases from J; junction bases left unmatched: 10.

The V and J genes are TRBV7-9 and TRBJ2-7; no firm D call. Germline-derived CDR1 and CDR2 are SEHNR and FQNEAQ (reference sequence). This CDR3 has 13 residues. V was trimmed by 4 bases and J by 6 bases, leaving 13 bases between them. Here the CDR3 reads CASSSPLGSEQYF. CDR3 sequence (DNA): TGTGCCAGCAGCTCCCCCCTTGGTTCCGAGCAGTACTTC.

Many counts were recorded for this clonotype. This sequence joins TRBV5-1 and TRBJ1-2; possibly TRBD1 for D (6 bases). V lost 4 bases and J lost 8, with 18 bases in between. Germline V gene data show CDR1 as SGHRS and CDR2 as YFSETQ. The CDR3 is 14 residues long. The DNA for the CDR3 is TGCGCCAGCAGCCCACAGGGTGGAGACGGGGGCTACACCTTC. Encoded protein: CASSPQGGDGGYTF.

This clonotype was recorded at least ten times. The chain has TRBV2 and TRBJ2-1; D tentatively fits TRBD1 or TRBD2 (5 bases each). Trimming cost V 5 bases and J 6 bases, with 14 bases left between them. This CDR3 has 14 amino acids. Germline V lookup: CDR1 SNHLY, CDR2 FYNNEI. Here the CDR3 DNA reads TGTGCCAGCAGTTACTCGGGACCCCGCAATGAGCAGTTCTTC. Its protein is CASSYSGPRNEQFF.

This clonotype was counted at least ten times. This chain uses TRBV28 with TRBJ2-1; D gene ambiguous. In germline, CDR1 is MDHEN, CDR2 SYDVKM. This CDR3 region has 11 residues. With 5 bases removed from V and 14 bases from J, the gap between germline ends came to 13 bases. Here the CDR3 reads CASSGGRAEFF. The CDR3 DNA reads TGTGCCAGCAGTGGCGGACGGGCCGAGTTCTTC.

The chain combines TRBV29-1 with TRBJ2-7, with 7 bases lining up with TRBD1. After removal of 5 bases from V and 1 base from J, the junction contained 5 bases not matched to a gene. The CDR3 extends over 13 amino acids. Germline V CDR1 and CDR2: SQVTM, ANQGSEA. CDR3 DNA sequence: TGCAGCGTTCCCGGACAGGATTCCTACGAGCAGTACTTC. Translating it yields CSVPGQDSYEQYF.

Many counts were recorded for this clonotype. This chain connects TRBV12-3 or TRBV12-4 to TRBJ2-2, with 8 bases fitting TRBD2. CDR3 length: 16 residues. With V trimmed by 6 bases and J by 0 bases, 6 bases remained unmatched. The CDR3 DNA follows: TGTGCCAGCAGCTCATACGGGGGGGCGAACACCGGGGAGCTGTTTTTT. Protein sequence: CASSSYGGANTGELFF.

This sequence joins TRBV7-9 and TRBJ2-1; the match to TRBD1 covers 8 bases. The germline CDR1 and CDR2 sequences are SEHNR and FQNEAQ (reference sequence). Trimming cost V 3 bases and J 10 bases; bases outside gene matches: 5. The CDR3 has 13 amino acids. In DNA form, the CDR3 reads TGTGCCAGCAGCTTGGACAGGGAGCGAGAGCAGTTCTTC. This codes for CASSLDREREQFF.

This clonotype has only a few counts. This chain links TRBV5-1 with TRBJ2-3; TRBD2 matches 15 bases. The CDR3 sequence is 18 residues long. The J segment lost 5 bases and the V segment lost 3 bases, leaving 10 bases of the junction unmatched. CDR1 SGHRS and CDR2 YFSETQ come from the germline V gene. The CDR3 bases are TGCGCCAGCAGCTCGCGGACTAGCGGGGGGGCCTGGAAAGATACGCAGTATTTT. Translated, it gives CASSSRTSGGAWKDTQYF.

This clonotype was observed many times. The chain combines TRBV6-1 with TRBJ2-7, with D tentatively TRBD1 or TRBD2 (5 bases each). Germline V CDR1 and CDR2: MNHNS, SASEGT. V gave up 3 bases and J gave up 2 bases, with 11 bases separating them. The CDR3 contains 14 residues. CDR3 bases: TGTGCCAGCAGTGATAATGGGGGAACCTACGAGCAGTACGTC. Translated: CASSDNGGTYEQYV.

The chain links TRBV28 to TRBJ2-1; D is ambiguous. The CDR3 runs 15 residues. V lost 2 bases to trimming and J lost 0 bases, with 8 bases between them. Germline V gene sequence: CDR1 MDHEN, CDR2 SYDVKM. The CDR3 DNA reads TGTGCCAGCAGTTTAACTCCACTCTCCTACAATGAGCAGTTCTTC. Translated: CASSLTPLSYNEQFF.

This clonotype has only a few counts. The CDR3 DNA sequence: TGTGCCAGCAGCCCAGAACTCTACGGGGGGCCCGATGAGCAGTTCTTC. It is translated as CASSPELYGGPDEQFF. V is TRBV7-9 and J is TRBJ2-1; the D gene is possibly TRBD2 (7 bases). Germline-derived CDR1 and CDR2 are SEHNR and FQNEAQ (reference sequence). With 5 bases removed from V and 8 bases from J, the gap between germline ends came to 22 bases. The CDR3 has 16 amino acids. The full variable domain, in which reference TRBV7-9 and TRBJ2-1 provide the parts outside the CDR3, is DTGVSQNPRHKITKRGQNVTFRCDPISEHNRLYWYRQTLGQGPEFLTYFQNEAQLEKSRLLSDRFSAERPKGSFSTLEIQRTEQGDSAMYLCASSPELYGGPDEQFFGPGTRLTVL.

This clonotype was counted only a few times. The chain joins TRBV7-9 to TRBJ2-3; 7 bases map to TRBD2. The germline gives CDR1 SEHNR, CDR2 FQNEAQ (reference sequence). This CDR3 contains 15 residues. J lost 2 bases, V lost 8 bases, and 10 bases had no gene match. CDR3 protein: CASGGSNGDTDTQYF. CDR3 in DNA: TGTGCCAGCGGCGGGAGTAACGGGGACACAGATACGCAGTATTTT.

At least ten counts were recorded for this clonotype. The chain links TRBV5-1 to TRBJ2-7; D possibly corresponds to TRBD1 (6 bases). The V and J ends lost 3 bases and 3 bases respectively, with 16 bases between them. CDR3 length equals 15 residues. Germline V gene lookup returns CDR1 SGHRS and CDR2 YFSETQ. The CDR3 nucleotides read TGCGCCAGCAGCTCCCTACAGGGTAAGGACTACGAGCAGTACTTC. Protein product: CASSSLQGKDYEQYF.

This clonotype was counted at least ten times. The gene calls are TRBV7-2 and TRBJ2-1; 10 nucleotides align to TRBD1. The CDR3 length is 15 residues. Trimming took 6 bases from V and 4 from J; bases not matched to a gene: 6. CDR1 and CDR2 from the germline V gene are SGHTA and FQGNSA. CDR3 in DNA: TGTGCCAGCAGACGGGGACAGGGGCGGTACAATGAGCAGTTCTTC. Its protein product is CASRRGQGRYNEQFF.

This clonotype was found a few times. The rearrangement joins TRBV27 to TRBJ1-1; 11 bases map to TRBD1. J lost 5 bases, V lost 4 bases, and 12 bases had no gene match. Germline V lookup: CDR1 MNHEY, CDR2 SMNVEV (reference sequence). This CDR3 comprises 17 residues. As DNA, the CDR3 is TGTGCCAGCAGTTCCCAGGACAGGGGGCGCGATAGGACTGAAGCTTTCTTT. Encoded protein: CASSSQDRGRDRTEAFF.

This clonotype was detected many times. The J gene is TRBJ2-1, the V gene TRBV12-3 or TRBV12-4, with 7 bases aligning to TRBD1. J lost 4 bases, V lost 5 bases, and 8 bases had no gene match. This CDR3 contains 15 residues. CDR3 protein: CASSHKGGQYNEQFF. Here the CDR3 DNA reads TGTGCCAGCAGTCACAAAGGGGGACAGTACAATGAGCAGTTCTTC.

This clonotype was counted between two and nine times. The CDR3 reads CASNQENAYEQYF. The CDR3 DNA is TGTGCCAGCAACCAGGAAAATGCCTACGAGCAGTACTTC. The chain carries TRBV6-1 and TRBJ2-7; D is unclear. The CDR3 is made up of 13 amino acids. Trimming pared 7 bases from V and 2 bases from J, leaving 12 bases between. The germline gives CDR1 MNHNS, CDR2 SASEGT.

In its sample, this clonotype was seen many times. The CDR3 reads CASSLGTGYEQYV. The CDR3 DNA sequence: TGTGCCAGCAGCTTAGGGACTGGTTACGAGCAGTACGTC. The chain has TRBV11-2 and TRBJ2-7; a weak D match, TRBD2 (5 bases). Germline V lookup: CDR1 SGHAT, CDR2 FQNNGV. This CDR3 contains 13 residues. Trimming took 1 base from V and 4 from J, leaving 8 bases between them.

This clonotype has only one observation. The chain is built from TRBV6-2 or TRBV6-3 and TRBJ2-7, with a tentative D call TRBD1 (7 bases). The CDR3 contains 13 residues. Germline V lookup: CDR1 MNHEY, CDR2 SVGEGT. Trimming left V 7 bases short and J 3 bases short, with 13 bases between. CDR3 region: CASIPQGGYEQYV. In DNA form, the CDR3 reads TGTGCCAGCATTCCCCAGGGGGGCTACGAGCAGTACGTC.

The gene calls are TRBV27 and TRBJ2-1; D not certain. Germline CDR1 is MNHEY and CDR2 is SMNVEV (reference sequence). The CDR3 runs to 14 residues. The V and J ends lost 7 bases and 3 bases respectively, with 13 bases between them. The CDR3 sequence is CASTNPGFYNEQFF. The DNA of the CDR3 is TGTGCCAGCACAAACCCCGGTTTCTACAATGAGCAGTTCTTC.

Only a few counts were recorded for this clonotype. V and J are TRBV18 and TRBJ2-3; TRBD1 matches at 7 bases. This CDR3 is built from 16 residues. Germline lookup yields CDR1 KGHSH and CDR2 LQKENI. V was pared by 3 bases and J by 4 bases, with 10 bases of the junction left unmatched. CDR3 protein: CASSPYTTGYADTQYF. The CDR3 DNA reads TGTGCCAGCTCACCTTACACGACAGGGTATGCAGATACGCAGTATTTT.

This clonotype was seen ten or more times. The chain employs TRBV12-3 or TRBV12-4 and TRBJ2-7; D might be TRBD1 (5 bases). CDR3 size: 12 residues. The V end lost 5 bases, the J end lost 7 bases, and 12 bases lay between the germline ends. CDR3 residues: CASSPDRREQYF. The CDR3 bases are TGTGCCAGCAGTCCCGACAGACGAGAGCAGTACTTC.

V and J are TRBV27 and TRBJ2-7; D is undetermined. V shed 3 bases and J shed 3 bases, with 9 bases lying between them. The CDR3 is made up of 13 amino acids. Germline lookup yields CDR1 MNHEY and CDR2 SMNVEV (reference sequence). The CDR3 spells CASSFGQDYEQYF. The CDR3 DNA reads as TGTGCCAGCAGTTTTGGTCAGGACTACGAGCAGTACTTC.

This clonotype appeared a few times. The CDR3 nucleotides are TGTGCCAGCAGTTTGGCAGATAACTACAATGAGCAGTTCTTC. Protein product: CASSLADNYNEQFF. J is TRBJ2-1 and V is TRBV12-3 or TRBV12-4; unclear D gene. The V gene lost 3 bases and the J gene lost 3 bases, with 9 bases spanning the gap. This CDR3 is built from 14 residues.

This clonotype was seen repeatedly, ten times or more. The chain carries TRBV5-1 and TRBJ1-1; D is uncertain. CDR1 and CDR2 (germline): SGHRS, YFSETQ. Trimming removed 0 bases at V and 1 base at J, with 10 bases between. The CDR3 is made up of 15 amino acids. As DNA, the CDR3 is TGCGCCAGCAGCTTGGCAGAGACAACGAACACTGAAGCTTTCTTT. Amino acids: CASSLAETTNTEAFF.

This clonotype was counted only a few times. The chain couples TRBV6-1 to TRBJ2-3; 7 bases are a match to TRBD2. Germline-derived CDR1 and CDR2 are MNHNS and SASEGT. The V gene end was trimmed by 4 bases and the J gene end by 0 bases; junction bases not matched to a gene: 10. The CDR3 length is 17 residues. This chain's CDR3 is CASSVPVGGTSTDTQYF. The CDR3 region has the DNA TGTGCCAGCAGTGTACCCGTGGGGGGGACTAGCACAGATACGCAGTATTTT.

J is TRBJ2-2 and V is TRBV10-3; TRBD2 aligns across 8 bases. The V and J ends lost 4 bases and 4 bases, in that order; junction bases with no gene match: 5. This CDR3 spans 15 amino acids. Germline V gene data show CDR1 as ENHRY and CDR2 as SYGVKD. The CDR3 DNA is TGTGCCATCAGTGGTTCGGGAGGGCGCACCGGGGAGCTGTTTTTT. This codes for CAISGSGGRTGELFF.

The genes are TRBV6-1 and TRBJ2-2; 8 positions match TRBD1. This CDR3 has 17 residues. Per the germline V gene, CDR1 is MNHNS and CDR2 is SASEGT. V shed 0 bases, J shed 4 bases, and the junction held 7 bases outside the gene matches. CDR3 residues: CASSEARQGFGTGELFF. The CDR3 coding sequence is TGTGCCAGCAGTGAAGCCCGACAGGGGTTTGGCACCGGGGAGCTGTTTTTT.